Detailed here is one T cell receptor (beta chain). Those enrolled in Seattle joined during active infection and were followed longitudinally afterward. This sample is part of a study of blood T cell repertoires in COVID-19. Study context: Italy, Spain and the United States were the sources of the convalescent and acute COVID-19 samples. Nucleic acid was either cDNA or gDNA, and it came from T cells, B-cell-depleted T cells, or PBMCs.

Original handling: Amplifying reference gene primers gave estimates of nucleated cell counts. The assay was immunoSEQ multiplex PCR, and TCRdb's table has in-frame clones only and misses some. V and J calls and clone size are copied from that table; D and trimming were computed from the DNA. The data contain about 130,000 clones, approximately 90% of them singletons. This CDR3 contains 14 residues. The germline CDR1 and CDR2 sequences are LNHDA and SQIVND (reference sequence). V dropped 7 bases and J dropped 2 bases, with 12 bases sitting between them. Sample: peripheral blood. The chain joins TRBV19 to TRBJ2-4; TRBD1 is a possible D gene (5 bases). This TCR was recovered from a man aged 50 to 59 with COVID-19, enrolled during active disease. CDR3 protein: CASTTGHSKNIQYF. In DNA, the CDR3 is TGTGCCAGTACCACCGGACATTCCAAAAACATTCAGTACTTC.